This TCR beta chain was observed in a study of CD8 T cells in Susac syndrome. Findings and caveats of the study: As the study acknowledged, the number of individuals who were part of its TCR sequencing and HLA analysis was relatively small.

Concerning this clonotype: The antigen is not known.

Sequencing targeted TCR beta in blood CD8+ and CD4+ T cells. Germline V CDR1 and CDR2: KGHSH, LQKENI. The CDR3 runs 13 residues. V was cut by 3 bases and J by 2 bases, with 7 bases left in between. RNA, at about 0.45 to 1 ug, was reverse transcribed with random hexamers. Multiplex PCR with immunoSEQ amplified the TCR beta CDR3 across 54 Vbeta and 13 Jbeta. TCRdb reprocessed the immunoSEQ multiplex PCR reads via MiXCR and lists one record per CDR3 protein. The repertoire holds over 150,000 distinct CDR3 sequences, with 85% to 95% as singletons. The clonotype originates from a human donor with multiple sclerosis. The sequenced material came from CD4+ T cells from PBMCs. The chain joins TRBV18 to TRBJ1-1, with unresolved D. CDR3 coding DNA: TGTGCCAGCTCACCGGTAGGTAACACTGAAGCTTTCTTT. It encodes CASSPVGNTEAFF.